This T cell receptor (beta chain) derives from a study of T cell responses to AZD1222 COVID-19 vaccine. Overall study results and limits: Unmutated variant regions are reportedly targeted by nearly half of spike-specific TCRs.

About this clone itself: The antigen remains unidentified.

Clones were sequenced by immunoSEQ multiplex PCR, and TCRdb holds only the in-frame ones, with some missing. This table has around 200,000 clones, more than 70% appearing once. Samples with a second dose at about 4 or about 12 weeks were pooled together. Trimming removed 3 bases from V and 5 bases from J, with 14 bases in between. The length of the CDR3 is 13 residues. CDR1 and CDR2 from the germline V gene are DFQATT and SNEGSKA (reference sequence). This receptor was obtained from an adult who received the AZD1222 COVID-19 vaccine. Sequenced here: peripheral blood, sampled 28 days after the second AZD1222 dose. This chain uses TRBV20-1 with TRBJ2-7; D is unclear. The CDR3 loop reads CSASEVRPDEQYF. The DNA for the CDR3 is TGCAGTGCTAGTGAAGTTCGACCCGACGAGCAGTACTTC.